The entry below gives a single T cell receptor beta chain sequence along with its context. Its antigen is not identified. This CDR3 comprises 13 residues. Germline lookup yields CDR1 SGHTA and CDR2 FQGTGA. V trimming: 5 bases; J trimming: 9 bases; junction bases outside the gene matches: 4. Authors of the study amplified TCR beta CDR3 regions from RNA transcripts. With the HTBI primer set, the TCR CDR3 went through a first round of RT-PCR. TCRdb fed the multiplex PCR reads into MiXCR, producing one record per CDR3 protein. The table lists a few hundred thousand distinct CDR3 sequences, 46% of them singletons. These data come from a study of T cells in Graves' hyperthyroidism and ophthalmopathy. Uncontrolled infection, other autoimmune disease, pregnancy or lactation disqualified patients from enrolment. Thyroid ultrasound, orbital computed tomography, clinical symptoms, and serum thyroxine and TRAb underpinned diagnoses.

Study results and caveats: Most thyroid clonotypes with frequency above 0.001 were detected in blood.

The TCR originated in an adult woman with Graves' disease, either hyperthyroidism or ophthalmopathy (not recorded which). Sequencing input: peripheral blood or thyroid tissue (not recorded which). The V and J genes are TRBV7-3 and TRBJ1-4; 9 bases fit TRBD1. DNA for the CDR3: TGTGCCAGCAGCCCGGGACAGGGCCAAAAACTGTTTTTT. This codes for CASSPGQGQKLFF.